This TCR beta chain was recovered during a study of control samples from healthy donors and cancer patients. The method was immunoSEQ multiplex PCR; TCRdb's version includes in-frame clones alone and lacks a portion of them. The data hold more than 140,000 clones, with 90% to 95% observed a single time. CDR1 SGHKS and CDR2 YYEKEE come from the germline V gene (reference sequence). The V end lost 5 bases, the J end lost 5 bases, and 12 bases lay between the germline ends. This CDR3 spans 13 amino acids. The chain combines TRBV5-5 with TRBJ2-3, with no clear D. This receptor was obtained from a man aged 40-55 years in good health. Material for sequencing was blood. CDR3 DNA sequence: TGTGCCAGCAGAAAGGACCCCGGAGATACGCAGTATTTT. This translates into CASRKDPGDTQYF.